This T cell receptor beta chain derives from a study of cytomegalovirus exposure and HLA in healthy donors. Notes on the study in general: Indistinguishable V segments such as TRBV6-2 and TRBV6-3 were excluded. As a later analysis showed, a missense DCLRE1C variant was linked to trimming of TCR beta V- and J-genes. A previous analysis found most TCR beta V segments productive roughly 87% or roughly 30% of the time.

V lost 7 bases to trimming and J lost 4 bases; unmatched junction nucleotides: 6. The CDR3 runs to 14 residues. Germline-derived CDR1 and CDR2 are MNHEY and SVGAGI. PCR used 60 Vbeta primers and 13 Jbeta primers. Generated by immunoSEQ multiplex PCR, the TCRdb table keeps only in-frame clones and is missing some. This repertoire shows about 100,000 clones, approximately 89% found once; its top ten account for approximately 3.9%. Points on this clone: The antigen is unknown.

The clonotype was recovered from a man aged 25-45 years in good health and CMV-seronegative. The genes are TRBV6-5 and TRBJ2-2, with 7 bases aligning to TRBD1. Sequences were obtained from PBMCs. CDR3 region: CASNRAGGTGELFF. The CDR3 DNA follows: TGTGCCAGCAATCGGGCAGGGGGCACCGGGGAGCTGTTTTTT.